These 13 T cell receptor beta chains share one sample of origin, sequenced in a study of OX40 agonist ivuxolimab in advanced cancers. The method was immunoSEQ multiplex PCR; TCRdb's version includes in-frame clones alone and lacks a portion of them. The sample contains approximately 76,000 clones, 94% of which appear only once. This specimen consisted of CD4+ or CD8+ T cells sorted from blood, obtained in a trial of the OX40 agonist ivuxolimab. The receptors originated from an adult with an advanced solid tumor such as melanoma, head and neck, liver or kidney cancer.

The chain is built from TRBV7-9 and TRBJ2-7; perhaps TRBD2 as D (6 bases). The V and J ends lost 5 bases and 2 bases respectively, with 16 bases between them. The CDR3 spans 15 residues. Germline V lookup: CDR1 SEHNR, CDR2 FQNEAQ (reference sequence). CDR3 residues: CASSTSGWGTYEQYF. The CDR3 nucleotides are TGTGCCAGCAGCACGAGCGGGTGGGGGACCTACGAGCAGTACTTC.

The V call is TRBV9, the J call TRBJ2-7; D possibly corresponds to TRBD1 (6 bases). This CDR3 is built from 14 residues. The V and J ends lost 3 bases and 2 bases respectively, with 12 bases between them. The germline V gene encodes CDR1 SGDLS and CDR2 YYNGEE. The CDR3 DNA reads TGTGCCAGCAGCGCTCGGGACATTACCTACGAGCAGTACTTC. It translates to CASSARDITYEQYF.

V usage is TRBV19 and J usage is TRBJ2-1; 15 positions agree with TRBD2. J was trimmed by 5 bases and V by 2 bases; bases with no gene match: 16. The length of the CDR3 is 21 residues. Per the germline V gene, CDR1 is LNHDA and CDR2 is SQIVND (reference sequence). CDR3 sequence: CASSIRSGLAGGFAGNNEQFF. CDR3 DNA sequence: TGTGCCAGTAGTATAAGGTCCGGACTAGCGGGAGGGTTTGCGGGGAACAATGAGCAGTTCTTC.

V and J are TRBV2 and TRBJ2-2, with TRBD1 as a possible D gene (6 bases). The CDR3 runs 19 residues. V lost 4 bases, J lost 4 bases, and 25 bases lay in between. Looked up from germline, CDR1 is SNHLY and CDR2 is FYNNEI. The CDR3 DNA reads TGTGCCAGCAGTGGATCTCTTTTTGCCGGACAGATTCCCACCGGGGAGCTGTTTTTT. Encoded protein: CASSGSLFAGQIPTGELFF.

The CDR3 DNA reads TGTGCCAGCAGTGAAACCGGGACAGGGAACTATGGCTACACCTTC. It yields the protein CASSETGTGNYGYTF. This chain connects TRBV6-4 to TRBJ1-2; 9 positions match TRBD1. This CDR3 is 15 amino acids long. After removal of 3 bases from V and 2 bases from J, the junction contained 4 bases not matched to a gene. CDR1 is MRHNA and CDR2 is SNTAGT in the germline V gene.

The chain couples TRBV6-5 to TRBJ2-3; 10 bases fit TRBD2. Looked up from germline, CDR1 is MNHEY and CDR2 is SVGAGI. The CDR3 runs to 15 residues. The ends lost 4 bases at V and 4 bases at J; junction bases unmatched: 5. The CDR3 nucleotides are TGTGCCAGCAGTTTCAGCGGGAGGGCCCCAGATACGCAGTATTTT. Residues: CASSFSGRAPDTQYF.

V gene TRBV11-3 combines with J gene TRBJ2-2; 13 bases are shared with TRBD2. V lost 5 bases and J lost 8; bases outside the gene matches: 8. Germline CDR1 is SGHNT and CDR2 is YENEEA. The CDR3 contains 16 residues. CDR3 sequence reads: CASSPGLAGVVGELFF. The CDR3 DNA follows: TGTGCCAGCAGCCCCGGACTAGCGGGAGTGGTGGGGGAGCTGTTTTTT. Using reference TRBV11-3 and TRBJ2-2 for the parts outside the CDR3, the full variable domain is EAGVVQSPRYKIIEKKQPVAFWCNPISGHNTLYWYLQNLGQGPELLIRYENEEAVDDSQLPKDRFSAERLKGVDSTLKIQPAELGDSAVYLCASSPGLAGVVGELFFGEGSRLTVL.

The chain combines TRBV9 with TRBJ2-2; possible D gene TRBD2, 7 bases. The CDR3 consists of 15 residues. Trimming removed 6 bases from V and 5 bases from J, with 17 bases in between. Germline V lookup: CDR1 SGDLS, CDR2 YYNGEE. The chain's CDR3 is CASTKGGARTGELFF. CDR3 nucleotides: TGTGCCAGCACCAAAGGGGGGGCTCGGACCGGGGAGCTGTTTTTT.

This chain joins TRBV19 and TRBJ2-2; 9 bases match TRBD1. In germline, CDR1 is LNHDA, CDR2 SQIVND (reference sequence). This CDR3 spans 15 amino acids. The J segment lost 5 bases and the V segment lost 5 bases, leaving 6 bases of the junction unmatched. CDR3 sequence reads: CASSPYRGRTGELFF. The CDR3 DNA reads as TGTGCCAGTAGTCCCTACAGGGGGCGGACCGGGGAGCTGTTTTTT.

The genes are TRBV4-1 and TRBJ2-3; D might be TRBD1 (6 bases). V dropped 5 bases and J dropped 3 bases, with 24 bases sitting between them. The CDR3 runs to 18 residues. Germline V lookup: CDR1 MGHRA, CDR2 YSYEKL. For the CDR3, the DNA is TGCGCCAGCAGCGTAGGTCCACCACAGGGCCTCGCTACAGATACGCAGTATTTT. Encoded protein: CASSVGPPQGLATDTQYF.

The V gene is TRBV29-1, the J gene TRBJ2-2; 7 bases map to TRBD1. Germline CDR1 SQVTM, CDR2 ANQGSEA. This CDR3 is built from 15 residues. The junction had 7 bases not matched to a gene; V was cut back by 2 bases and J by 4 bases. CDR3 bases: TGCAGCGTTGAAACAGGGGATGATGGCACCGGGGAGCTGTTTTTT. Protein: CSVETGDDGTGELFF.

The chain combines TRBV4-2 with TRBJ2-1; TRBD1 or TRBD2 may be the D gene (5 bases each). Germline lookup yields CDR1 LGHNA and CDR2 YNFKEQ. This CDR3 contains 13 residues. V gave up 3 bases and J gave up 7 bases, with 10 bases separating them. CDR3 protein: CASSHGTDNEQFF. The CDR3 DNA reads TGTGCCAGCAGCCATGGGACGGATAATGAGCAGTTCTTC.

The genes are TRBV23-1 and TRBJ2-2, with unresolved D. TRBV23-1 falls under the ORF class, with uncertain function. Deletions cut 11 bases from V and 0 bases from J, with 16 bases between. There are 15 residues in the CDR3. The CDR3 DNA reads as TGCGCCCCCCCCCGTCGTCTGGCGAACACCGGGGAGCTGTTTTTT. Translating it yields CAPPRRLANTGELFF.